One sample yielded the 24 T cell receptor beta chains listed below, sequenced in a study of early T cells in non-severe SARS-CoV-2 infection. MiXCR was run by TCRdb on the 5' RACE reads, yielding one entry per CDR3 protein. This table holds some 56,000 distinct CDR3 sequences, about 14% found once. The starting material was whole blood, obtained at baseline. These receptors were obtained from an adult who was a healthcare worker with PCR-confirmed SARS-CoV-2 infection or an uninfected control (not recorded which).

This clonotype was observed a handful of times. One junction end does not reproduce the germline sequence, and a read error may be involved. The J gene is TRBJ1-2, the V gene TRBV4-1; D unresolved. CDR3 length: 11 amino acids. Germline loops: CDR1 MGHRA, CDR2 YSYEKL. The chain's CDR3 is CANSLQGGYTF. CDR3 DNA: TGCGCCAACAGCCTGCAAGGTGGCTACACCTTC.

This sequence joins TRBV6-1 and TRBJ2-5; perhaps TRBD2 as D (5 bases). This CDR3 is built from 16 residues. Trimming left V 4 bases short and J 4 bases short, with 19 bases between. CDR1 MNHNS and CDR2 SASEGT come from the germline V gene. DNA of the CDR3: TGTGCCAGCAGTGTTCGGGAATTGCTGCCGAGAGAGACCCAGTACTTC. It encodes CASSVRELLPRETQYF.

The genes are TRBV27 and TRBJ2-7, with D possibly TRBD1 on 5 matching bases. This CDR3 is 14 amino acids long. Germline CDR1 MNHEY, CDR2 SMNVEV (reference sequence). V lost 1 base, J lost 6 bases, and 13 bases lay in between. CDR3 sequence (DNA): TGTGCCAGCAGTTTATTTGGCAGGGCAGTCGAGCAGTACTTC. Translated, it gives CASSLFGRAVEQYF.

The chain is built from TRBV25-1 and TRBJ2-3; the match to TRBD1 covers 9 bases. The CDR3 is made up of 14 amino acids. With 6 bases clipped from V and 4 bases from J, the junction kept 5 bases outside the gene matches. Looked up from germline, CDR1 is MGHDK and CDR2 is SYGVNS. In DNA form, the CDR3 reads TGTGCCAGCAGCCCGGACAGGGGTGCAGATACGCAGTATTTT. As protein: CASSPDRGADTQYF.

The V call is TRBV12-3 or TRBV12-4, the J call TRBJ1-2, with D uncertain. This CDR3 contains 14 residues. Trimming shortened V by 5 bases and J by 4 bases, and 14 bases separated the two germline ends. CDR3 DNA sequence: TGTGCCAGCAGTCCTAATCACGGAGGCTATGGCTACACCTTC. Its translation: CASSPNHGGYGYTF.

The chain has TRBV14 and TRBJ1-1; D possibly corresponds to TRBD1 (6 bases). Between the trimmed V and J ends, which lost 4 bases and 3 bases, there was a span of 15 bases. CDR1 and CDR2 from the germline V gene are SGHDN and FVKESK. The CDR3 sequence is 15 residues long. The DNA of the CDR3 is TGTGCCAGCAGCCGGTGGGGGGCCTCGGACACTGAAGCTTTCTTT. Its translation: CASSRWGASDTEAFF.

This clonotype appeared a few times. The chain employs TRBV5-1 and TRBJ2-3; 16 nucleotides agree with TRBD2. Germline V CDR1 and CDR2: SGHRS, YFSETQ. The CDR3 totals 19 residues. With 4 bases clipped from V and 1 base from J, the junction kept 9 bases outside the gene matches. In DNA form, the CDR3 reads TGCGCCAGCAGCGCCTCCGGGACTAGCGGGGGGGCCCGCACAGATACGCAGTATTTT. Translating gives CASSASGTSGGARTDTQYF.

This sequence joins TRBV15 and TRBJ1-1; perhaps TRBD1 as D (5 bases). The CDR3 covers 13 residues. V lost 0 bases, J lost 4 bases, and 6 bases lay in between. CDR1 is LNHNV, CDR2 YYDKDF, per germline (reference sequence). CDR3 amino acids: CATSRDRVTEAFF. CDR3 DNA sequence: TGTGCCACCAGCAGAGACAGGGTCACTGAAGCTTTCTTT.

This clonotype occurred a few times. The rearrangement links TRBV7-2 to TRBJ1-5; TRBD1 is a possible D gene (5 bases). The V and J ends lost 5 bases and 6 bases respectively, with 17 bases between them. CDR3 length: 15 amino acids. Germline V lookup: CDR1 SGHTA, CDR2 FQGNSA. As DNA, the CDR3 is TGTGCCAGCAGCCCCCTGGCAGGGTCGGGTCAGCCCCAGCATTTT. It yields the protein CASSPLAGSGQPQHF.

The chain employs TRBV28 and TRBJ2-3; possibly TRBD2 for D (5 bases). Deletions cut 7 bases from V and 0 bases from J, with 26 bases between. Germline CDR1 and CDR2: MDHEN and SYDVKM. The CDR3 length is 19 residues. DNA of the CDR3: TGTGCCAGCACCCTATTATGGGCGGGTGGGGAAACTAGCACAGATACGCAGTATTTT. Protein: CASTLLWAGGETSTDTQYF.

This clonotype was seen repeatedly, ten times or more. The chain joins TRBV6-2 or TRBV6-3 to TRBJ2-5; TRBD2 matches at 8 bases. V dropped 7 bases and J dropped 4; count of bases not matched to a gene: 14. CDR1 is MNHEY, CDR2 SVGEGT, per germline. There are 16 residues in the CDR3. The CDR3 loop is CASTTPGAGASETQYF. In DNA, the CDR3 is TGTGCCAGCACAACCCCGGGAGCGGGAGCGTCAGAGACCCAGTACTTC.

This clonotype was picked up a small number of times. V is TRBV11-2 and J is TRBJ2-3, with D perhaps matching TRBD2 (6 bases). The CDR3 covers 15 residues. Trimming removed 1 base at V and 0 bases at J, with 8 bases between. The V gene's germline CDR1 is SGHAT and CDR2 FQNNGV. CDR3 nucleotides: TGTGCCAGCAGCTTAGTCGGGAGTAGCACAGATACGCAGTATTTT. Protein: CASSLVGSSTDTQYF.

The table lists this clonotype with a few counts. The CDR3 loop reads CASSLYGTGMNTEAFF. DNA for the CDR3: TGTGCCAGCAGCTTGTACGGGACAGGCATGAACACTGAAGCTTTCTTT. The chain combines TRBV11-2 with TRBJ1-1; 8 nucleotides match TRBD1. Germline-derived CDR1 and CDR2 are SGHAT and FQNNGV. V shed 3 bases and J 0 bases; nucleotides not matched to a gene: 6. This CDR3 spans 16 amino acids.

Many counts were recorded for this clonotype. This chain joins TRBV12-3 or TRBV12-4 and TRBJ1-1; possibly TRBD1 for D (5 bases). V lost 9 bases and J 11 bases, leaving 10 bases between the germline ends. The CDR3 runs 9 residues. The CDR3 bases are TGTGCCAGTACCCGGGGGGCTTTCTTT. This gives the protein CASTRGAFF.

The table lists this clonotype with many counts. This chain uses TRBV3-1 with TRBJ1-2, with 7 bases matching TRBD1. V gave up 0 bases and J gave up 9 bases; unmatched junction bases: 4. This CDR3 comprises 13 residues. Germline values: CDR1 LGHDT, CDR2 YNNKEL (reference sequence). The CDR3 DNA reads as TGTGCCAGCAGCCAAGAAGGGGGCAAGAGCTACACCTTC. It codes for CASSQEGGKSYTF.

This chain joins TRBV10-3 and TRBJ2-4; a possible D gene is TRBD2 (5 bases). Germline V gene sequence: CDR1 ENHRY, CDR2 SYGVKD. The V and J ends lost 0 bases and 3 bases respectively, with 9 bases between them. The CDR3 spans 15 residues. The CDR3 sequence: CAISESGSGKNIQYF. CDR3 in DNA: TGTGCCATCAGTGAGTCGGGCAGCGGCAAAAACATTCAGTACTTC.

The chain links TRBV12-3 or TRBV12-4 to TRBJ2-4; D perhaps matches TRBD1 (6 bases). Deletions cut 6 bases from V and 0 bases from J, with 15 bases between. The CDR3 runs 16 residues. The CDR3 nucleotides read TGTGCCAGCAGCCCGACAGGCGACCTAGCCAAAAACATTCAGTACTTC. Its protein is CASSPTGDLAKNIQYF.

This clonotype was counted a few times. The genes are TRBV20-1 and TRBJ2-1; a possible D gene is TRBD1 (6 bases). Germline V gene sequence: CDR1 DFQATT, CDR2 SNEGSKA (reference sequence). Trimming took off 7 bases at V and 1 base at J, with 14 bases between the two ends. CDR3 length: 14 amino acids. This CDR3 reads CSGRTGPSYNEQFF. The CDR3 nucleotides read TGCAGTGGAAGAACAGGGCCTTCCTACAATGAGCAGTTCTTC.

This clonotype was counted many times. The chain employs TRBV11-2 and TRBJ1-4; 7 nucleotides agree with TRBD1. The trim removed 5 bases at V and 8 bases at J, leaving 11 bases unmatched. This CDR3 comprises 15 residues. From germline, CDR1 is SGHAT and CDR2 FQNNGV. The CDR3: CASSDYRGRDEKLFF. The CDR3 nucleotides read TGTGCCAGCAGCGACTACAGGGGAAGAGACGAAAAACTGTTTTTT.

The chain links TRBV9 to TRBJ1-1, with 12 bases that match TRBD1. In germline, CDR1 is SGDLS, CDR2 YYNGEE. With V trimmed by 0 bases and J by 1 base, 4 bases remained unmatched. The CDR3 runs to 17 residues. The CDR3 region is CASSVGPGQGANTEAFF. The CDR3 DNA reads as TGTGCCAGCAGCGTAGGACCGGGACAGGGGGCGAACACTGAAGCTTTCTTT.

The rearrangement links TRBV5-4 to TRBJ1-1; D call uncertain. V lost 0 bases to trimming and J lost 5 bases, with 11 bases between them. The CDR3 runs to 14 residues. Germline-derived CDR1 and CDR2 are SGHNT and YYREEE (reference sequence). The CDR3 loop is CASSLASQVTEAFF. Here the CDR3 DNA reads TGTGCCAGCAGCTTGGCCTCTCAGGTGACTGAAGCTTTCTTT.

The chain combines TRBV12-3 or TRBV12-4 with TRBJ1-2; maybe TRBD1 (5 bases). Trimming stripped 6 bases from V and 4 bases from J, with 18 bases between. CDR3 length: 15 amino acids. DNA for the CDR3: TGTGCCAGCAGCCGTGAGGTGGGACTCGTCTATGGCTACACCTTC. Translation: CASSREVGLVYGYTF.

The chain uses TRBV5-1 and TRBJ2-7; unclear D gene. Looked up from germline, CDR1 is SGHRS and CDR2 is YFSETQ. The CDR3 is made up of 13 amino acids. With 2 bases removed from V and 3 bases from J, the gap between germline ends came to 9 bases. The CDR3 nucleotides read TGCGCCAGCAGCTTTGGCGGCGACTACGAGCAGTACTTC. This encodes CASSFGGDYEQYF.

This clonotype was recorded many times. The chain recombines TRBV14 with TRBJ2-3; D might be TRBD2 (6 bases). The CDR3 sequence is 12 residues long. Between the trimmed V and J ends, which lost 4 bases and 7 bases, there was a span of 9 bases. The germline gives CDR1 SGHDN, CDR2 FVKESK. The DNA for the CDR3 is TGTGCCAGCAGCCGAGGGAGGAATACGCAGTATTTT. Protein: CASSRGRNTQYF.